This TCR beta chain is drawn from a study of T cells in Graves' hyperthyroidism and ophthalmopathy. The CDR3 is 16 amino acids. The V gene's germline CDR1 is MNHNS and CDR2 SASEGT. The V gene end was trimmed by 3 bases and the J gene end by 5 bases; junction bases not matched to a gene: 10. TCR beta CDR3 region amplification was performed from RNA transcripts. The HTBI set primed first-round TCR CDR3 RT-PCR. In TCRdb, the multiplex PCR reads were re-called with MiXCR into one record per CDR3 protein. The data show nearly 600,000 distinct CDR3 sequences, approximately 14% seen once. Patients having uncontrolled infection, another autoimmune disease, pregnancy or lactation were not included. Thyroid ultrasound, orbital computed tomography, clinical symptoms, and serum thyroxine and TRAb underpinned diagnoses. Study-wide points: Blood samples included most of the expanded thyroid clonotypes exceeding 0.001. Stable hyperthyroidism was separated from ophthalmopathy by a model based on 13 V-J features.

With respect to this clonotype: Its antigen is still unknown.

V gene TRBV6-1 combines with J gene TRBJ2-5; TRBD2 aligns across 9 bases. Sample: blood. The source of this sequence is a woman aged 18-30 years with Graves' ophthalmopathy. The CDR3 spells CASSEQPAGGGETQYF. Here the CDR3 DNA reads TGTGCCAGCAGTGAGCAACCAGCGGGAGGCGGGGAGACCCAGTACTTC.